This T cell receptor beta chain emerged from a study of cytomegalovirus exposure and HLA in healthy donors. The germline gives CDR1 MGHRA, CDR2 YSYEKL. V dropped 2 bases and J dropped 10 bases, with 17 bases sitting between them. The CDR3 is 14 amino acids. Amplification used 60 Vbeta primers and 13 Jbeta primers. Clones were sequenced by immunoSEQ multiplex PCR, and TCRdb holds only the in-frame ones, with some missing. In the table there are under 250,000 clones, about 80% of which are singletons. The V gene is TRBV4-1, the J gene TRBJ1-1, with a weak D call TRBD1 (5 bases). The TCR comes from a man younger than 40 in good health and CMV-seronegative. The sequenced sample was PBMCs. The CDR3 DNA sequence: TGCGCCAGCAGCCAAACCTGGGAGGGGAGGAGAGCTTTCTTT. Its translation: CASSQTWEGRRAFF.